The 29 T cell receptor beta chains given below trace back to one sample, sequenced in a study of T cell changes during pregnancy in multiple sclerosis (dated by TCRdb to between 2018 and 2020). The library was generated by the immunoSEQ multiplex PCR assay. TCRdb obtained this table from immuneACCESS and retained in-frame rearrangements with V and J assigned. These tables miss some clones; where compared with another copy, unresolved V genes account for less than half of the shortfall, and the remainder is unexplained. Across this sample there are about 32,000 clones, with approximately 92% seen only once. Of the sample, 10% to 13% is held by the ten largest clones. This specimen was CD8+ T cells from peripheral blood mononuclear cells, taken in the second trimester of pregnancy. The receptors originated from a female donor with multiple sclerosis, enrolled in a pregnancy study.

The chain recombines TRBV28 with TRBJ2-7; TRBD2 matches at 7 bases. Trimming took 6 bases from V and 1 from J; bases not matched to a gene: 12. Germline CDR1 and CDR2: MDHEN and SYDVKM. This CDR3 spans 16 amino acids. CDR3 residues: CASSRSHGRDSYEQYF. The CDR3 region has the DNA TGTGCCAGCAGCCGATCCCATGGGAGGGATTCCTACGAGCAGTACTTC.

By its share, this clone is medium-sized. The chain joins TRBV7-9 to TRBJ2-7, with 8 bases that match TRBD2. V shed 2 bases, J shed 5 bases, and the junction held 11 bases outside the gene matches. From germline, CDR1 is SEHNR and CDR2 FQNEAQ (reference sequence). The CDR3 sequence is 16 residues long. CDR3 bases: TGTGCCAGCAGCTTACCAACCGGGAGGGGGATCGACGAGCAGTACTTC. Residues: CASSLPTGRGIDEQYF.

On this clone itself: A much larger clone differs from this one at a single base, so this may be a read error. At the DNA level, this CDR3 is encoded by other sequences in the same sample as well. The CDR3 nucleotides are TGTGCCAGCAGCCCCTACGACAGGGGGCTCTACGAGCAGTACTTC. It specifies CASSPYDRGLYEQYF. V and J are TRBV7-8 and TRBJ2-7, with TRBD1 matching 10 bases. The CDR3 consists of 15 residues. Germline lookup yields CDR1 SGHVS and CDR2 FQNEAQ. V lost 5 bases to trimming and J lost 3 bases; unmatched junction nucleotides: 7.

The V call is TRBV7-8, the J call TRBJ1-1; D is perhaps TRBD1 (6 bases). The CDR3 runs 15 residues. In germline, CDR1 is SGHVS, CDR2 FQNEAQ. V lost 4 bases, J lost 0 bases, and 12 bases lay in between. The DNA of the CDR3 is TGTGCCAGCAGCTACAAACAGGGCATGAACACTGAAGCTTTCTTT. Protein product: CASSYKQGMNTEAFF.

The V call is TRBV6-5, the J call TRBJ2-7; D not certain. This CDR3 has 13 amino acids. V was pared by 2 bases and J by 6 bases, with 11 bases between. Germline assignment: CDR1 MNHEY and CDR2 SVGAGI. Here the CDR3 reads CASSYDPTGEQYF. Written as DNA, the CDR3 is TGTGCCAGCAGTTACGACCCAACGGGCGAGCAGTACTTC.

This clone came up once. This chain connects TRBV5-1 to TRBJ1-1, with TRBD1 matching 7 bases. V was pared by 2 bases and J by 0 bases, with 4 bases of the junction left unmatched. This CDR3 has 15 residues. Germline V gene data show CDR1 as SGHRS and CDR2 as YFSETQ. The CDR3 is CASSFGTVMNTEAFF. Written as DNA, the CDR3 is TGCGCCAGCAGCTTCGGGACAGTAATGAACACTGAAGCTTTCTTT.

The chain recombines TRBV2 with TRBJ2-5; tentatively, D is TRBD2 (5 bases). CDR1 is SNHLY, CDR2 FYNNEI, per germline. Trimming left V 5 bases short and J 11 bases short, with 21 bases between. The CDR3 contains 14 residues. CDR3 nucleotide sequence: TGTGCCAGCAGTTACCTAGGCTCTTCCTGGGAGCAGTACTTC. Translating gives CASSYLGSSWEQYF.

V gene TRBV7-9 combines with J gene TRBJ2-5; TRBD2 matches 9 bases. The CDR3 extends over 15 amino acids. Germline V CDR1 and CDR2: SEHNR, FQNEAQ (reference sequence). J was trimmed by 5 bases and V by 5 bases; bases with no gene match: 9. The CDR3, as DNA: TGTGCCAGCAGCCTTAGCGGGAGTAGTCAGGAGACCCAGTACTTC. Amino acids: CASSLSGSSQETQYF.

This clone is a singleton in its sample. The chain links TRBV5-6 to TRBJ2-7; the D is unclear. The CDR3 loop spans 11 amino acids. Germline V gene sequence: CDR1 SGHDT, CDR2 YYEEEE. V lost 6 bases, J lost 3 bases, and 7 bases lay in between. CDR3 sequence: CASNSHYEQYF. In DNA, the CDR3 is TGTGCCAGCAACTCCCACTACGAGCAGTACTTC.

As to this clone: The sample contains more than one DNA sequence encoding this CDR3. The chain recombines TRBV9 with TRBJ1-2; TRBD1 might be the D (5 bases). The CDR3 has 13 residues. Trimming took off 0 bases at V and 4 bases at J, with 7 bases between the two ends. Germline CDR1 SGDLS, CDR2 YYNGEE. The CDR3 here is CASSVGGGYGYTF. The CDR3 DNA reads as TGTGCCAGCAGCGTAGGGGGGGGCTATGGCTACACCTTC. The full variable domain, its missing parts supplied by reference TRBV9 and TRBJ1-2, is DSGVTQTPKHLITATGQRVTLRCSPRSGDLSVYWYQQSLDQGLQFLIQYYNGEERAKGNILERFSAQQFPDLHSELNLSSLELGDSALYFCASSVGGGYGYTFGSGTRLTVV.

This clone showed up just once. The chain uses TRBV2 and TRBJ2-6; 10 nucleotides align to TRBD1. Germline CDR1 and CDR2: SNHLY and FYNNEI. The CDR3 runs 16 residues. V lost 6 bases and J lost 4; bases outside the gene matches: 6. CDR3: CASRTGTGVGANVLTF. The DNA for the CDR3 is TGTGCCAGCAGAACCGGGACAGGGGTCGGGGCCAACGTCCTGACTTTC.

V usage is TRBV28 and J usage is TRBJ1-2, with D perhaps matching TRBD1 (5 bases). V lost 6 bases, J lost 4 bases, and 24 bases lay in between. Germline V gene lookup returns CDR1 MDHEN and CDR2 SYDVKM. This CDR3 is 17 amino acids long. The CDR3 sequence: CASSYTPGGGERYGYTF. The CDR3 coding sequence is TGTGCCAGCAGCTATACCCCGGGGGGTGGGGAACGCTATGGCTACACCTTC.

The V call is TRBV9, the J call TRBJ1-2; 10 nucleotides match TRBD1. The junction had 9 bases not matched to a gene; V was cut back by 3 bases and J by 7 bases. The length of the CDR3 is 15 residues. The germline CDR1 and CDR2 sequences are SGDLS and YYNGEE. The CDR3 here is CASSARTGGASGYTF. DNA of the CDR3: TGTGCCAGCAGCGCAAGGACAGGGGGGGCGAGTGGCTACACCTTC.

This chain uses TRBV28 with TRBJ1-4; D is unresolved. Trimming shortened V by 7 bases and J by 3 bases, and 18 bases separated the two germline ends. This CDR3 is built from 16 residues. Germline V lookup: CDR1 MDHEN, CDR2 SYDVKM. The CDR3 here is CASTPDTSSANEKLFF. CDR3 DNA: TGTGCCAGCACCCCAGACACATCCTCTGCTAATGAAAAACTGTTTTTT. Combining the CDR3 with reference TRBV28 and TRBJ1-4 gives the whole variable domain DVKVTQSSRYLVKRTGEKVFLECVQDMDHENMFWYRQDPGLGLRLIYFSYDVKMKEKGDIPEGYSVSREKKERFSLILESASTNQTSMYLCASTPDTSSANEKLFFGSGTQLSVL.

The rearrangement joins TRBV5-1 to TRBJ1-1; tentative D call: TRBD1 (6 bases). The CDR3 length is 12 residues. The V end lost 6 bases, the J end lost 3 bases, and 9 bases lay between the germline ends. In germline, CDR1 is SGHRS, CDR2 YFSETQ. CDR3 amino acids: CASTGHHTEAFF. CDR3 DNA: TGCGCCAGCACGGGACATCACACTGAAGCTTTCTTT.

The chain combines TRBV9 with TRBJ1-2; no definite D call. Germline V gives CDR1 SGDLS, CDR2 YYNGEE. The V end lost 3 bases, the J end lost 4 bases, and 10 bases lay between the germline ends. The CDR3 is 13 residues long. CDR3 protein: CASSARAGYGYTF. The DNA of the CDR3 is TGTGCCAGCAGCGCGAGAGCCGGCTATGGCTACACCTTC. The full variable domain, its missing parts supplied by reference TRBV9 and TRBJ1-2, is DSGVTQTPKHLITATGQRVTLRCSPRSGDLSVYWYQQSLDQGLQFLIQYYNGEERAKGNILERFSAQQFPDLHSELNLSSLELGDSALYFCASSARAGYGYTFGSGTRLTVV.

A note on this clone: A read error may account for a junction end that differs from germline. This chain uses TRBV27 with TRBJ2-3, with 7 bases identical to TRBD2. The CDR3 is 13 residues long. From germline, CDR1 is MNHEY and CDR2 SMNVEV (reference sequence). The CDR3 loop reads CASSLTSRDTQYF. CDR3 DNA: TGTGCCAGCAGTTTGACTAGCAGAGATACGCAGTATTTT.

The genes are TRBV5-1 and TRBJ2-7; the match to TRBD2 covers 14 bases. Trimming cost V 4 bases and J 2 bases; bases outside gene matches: 2. CDR1 SGHRS and CDR2 YFSETQ come from the germline V gene. This CDR3 is built from 15 residues. The CDR3 here is CASSLGLAGAYEQYF. CDR3 nucleotide sequence: TGCGCCAGCAGCCTGGGACTAGCGGGAGCCTACGAGCAGTACTTC.

This clone was observed a few times. The genes are TRBV5-1 and TRBJ1-5; 9 bases are a match to TRBD1. After removal of 4 bases from V and 8 bases from J, the junction contained 10 bases not matched to a gene. In germline, CDR1 is SGHRS, CDR2 YFSETQ. The CDR3 is 15 residues long. Here the CDR3 DNA reads TGCGCCAGCAGCCCTTGGGGACAGGGAAATGAGCCCCAGCATTTT. This gives the protein CASSPWGQGNEPQHF. Full variable domain (outside the CDR3, taken from reference TRBV5-1 and TRBJ1-5): KAGVTQTPRYLIKTRGQQVTLSCSPISGHRSVSWYQQTPGQGLQFLFEYFSETQRNKGNFPGRFSGRQFSNSRSEMNVSTLELGDSALYLCASSPWGQGNEPQHFGDGTRLSIL.

J is TRBJ1-4 and V is TRBV7-7; D gene unclear. The CDR3 has 19 amino acids. V dropped 8 bases and J dropped 11 bases, with 36 bases sitting between them. Germline loops: CDR1 SSHAT, CDR2 FNYEAQ (reference sequence). CDR3 sequence: CASPKLGPRENLRNRKLFF. In DNA form, the CDR3 reads TGTGCCAGCCCGAAGCTTGGACCTCGGGAAAATCTGCGGAATAGGAAACTGTTTTTT.

This clone came up a few times. The chain uses TRBV4-2 and TRBJ2-3; 10 bases agree with TRBD2. V was clipped by 2 bases and J by 0 bases; unmatched bases: 11. The CDR3 has 19 residues. Looked up from germline, CDR1 is LGHNA and CDR2 is YNFKEQ. The CDR3 bases are TGTGCCAGCAGCCAACCCGTCGGGACTAGCGAGACTAGCACAGATACGCAGTATTTT. It encodes CASSQPVGTSETSTDTQYF.

This chain joins TRBV9 and TRBJ2-5, with 10 bases lining up with TRBD2. Germline V gene lookup returns CDR1 SGDLS and CDR2 YYNGEE. V was pared by 3 bases and J by 5 bases, with 13 bases of the junction left unmatched. The CDR3 spans 17 residues. DNA of the CDR3: TGTGCCAGCAGCGCCCCGAAAAGCGGGGGGGCGGTGGAGACCCAGTACTTC. It translates to CASSAPKSGGAVETQYF.

The sample holds a few counts of this clone. The J gene is TRBJ1-6, the V gene TRBV27; D not resolved. Trimming pared 3 bases from V and 7 bases from J, leaving 10 bases between. The CDR3 spans 14 residues. The germline V gene encodes CDR1 MNHEY and CDR2 SMNVEV (reference sequence). DNA of the CDR3: TGTGCCAGCAGTTTGGAGGGCTTGAATTCACCCCTCCACTTT. Its protein is CASSLEGLNSPLHF.

The chain recombines TRBV7-9 with TRBJ1-3; D perhaps matches TRBD1 (6 bases). V was shortened by 1 base and J by 7 bases, with 14 bases between the two germline ends. The CDR3 runs 15 residues. Germline assignment: CDR1 SEHNR and CDR2 FQNEAQ (reference sequence). CDR3: CASSLVQGEVNTIYF. The DNA of the CDR3 is TGTGCCAGCAGCTTAGTACAGGGTGAGGTCAACACCATATATTTT.

The J gene is TRBJ2-7, the V gene TRBV27; a weak D match, TRBD1 (6 bases). The CDR3 is 13 amino acids. The germline gives CDR1 MNHEY, CDR2 SMNVEV (reference sequence). V lost 5 bases and J lost 5, with 13 bases in between. Written as DNA, the CDR3 is TGTGCCAGCAGTCTTACAGGGACGCACGAGCAGTACTTC. Translation gives CASSLTGTHEQYF.

This clone occurred a few times. The chain employs TRBV18 and TRBJ1-3, with a weak D call TRBD1 (6 bases). CDR3 length: 16 amino acids. With 3 bases removed from V and 0 bases from J, the gap between germline ends came to 12 bases. CDR1 and CDR2 (germline): KGHSH, LQKENI. The CDR3 loop reads CASSPNRVHSGNTIYF. The CDR3 bases are TGTGCCAGCTCACCTAACAGGGTTCACTCTGGAAACACCATATATTTT. Full variable domain (missing parts from reference TRBV18 and TRBJ1-3): NAGVMQNPRHLVRRRGQEARLRCSPMKGHSHVYWYRQLPEEGLKFMVYLQKENIIDESGMPKERFSAEFPKEGPSILRIQQVVRGDSAAYFCASSPNRVHSGNTIYFGEGSWLTVV.

The chain couples TRBV5-1 to TRBJ2-1; 9 bases align to TRBD2. The CDR3 runs 15 residues. V lost 0 bases and J lost 2; bases outside the gene matches: 0. Per the germline V gene, CDR1 is SGHRS and CDR2 is YFSETQ. CDR3 nucleotide sequence: TGCGCCAGCAGCTTGGGACTAGCGGCCTACAATGAGCAGTTCTTC. This sequence encodes CASSLGLAAYNEQFF.

The genes are TRBV9 and TRBJ2-3, with D possibly being TRBD1 (8 bases). The CDR3 has 15 residues. Trimming pared 3 bases from V and 5 bases from J, leaving 16 bases between. In germline, CDR1 is SGDLS, CDR2 YYNGEE. In DNA, the CDR3 is TGTGCCAGCAGCGGACAGGGGAGGGGCGGAGATACGCAGTATTTT. Translated: CASSGQGRGGDTQYF.

This chain connects TRBV7-9 to TRBJ1-3; D gene ambiguous. The CDR3 runs 13 residues. V was clipped by 3 bases and J by 3 bases, with 6 bases between them. The germline V gene encodes CDR1 SEHNR and CDR2 FQNEAQ (reference sequence). The CDR3 nucleotides are TGTGCCAGCAGCTTGCGGATTGGAAACACCATATATTTT. Amino acids: CASSLRIGNTIYF.